This TCR beta chain was observed in a study of T cell responses to AZD1222 COVID-19 vaccine (TCRdb year 2021). General notes on the study: A total of approximately 240 trial participants underwent TCR sequencing, of whom 207 had received two doses of AZD1222 and approximately 26 had received two doses of the MenACWY control vaccine. Trial participants were enrolled into age subgroups of 18-55, 56-69 and 70-plus years, which contained 148, 28 and 57 TCR-sequenced participants, respectively.

Reading the label with the study, this specimen's time point is: about 28 days (+/-7) after the second vaccine dose. AZD1222 recipients with second doses at about 4 weeks or about 12 weeks were pooled, because spike-specific TCR depth and breadth did not differ between schedules. The vaccinee samples were drawn from two UK trials, COV001 and COV002, one of which was a single-blind randomized controlled phase 2/3 trial testing AZD1222 (ChAdOx1 nCoV-19) in healthy adults. Trial participant PBMC samples were collected at day 0 and day 28 after the second dose for TCRbeta chain sequencing. Concerning this clone: Its antigen is still unknown. Base-call qualities are not available, and no considerably larger clone is one nucleotide away.

Points the paper makes about the study in general: The whole spike protein was spanned by vaccine-associated CD4 TCRs, and dominant responses were seen in regions 160-218 and 743-854. Most participants were white British and females outnumbered males, and the authors suggested that clonal diversity may have been underestimated. Conclusions about previously exposed vaccinees are limited, since just 6 or 7 AZD1222 recipients were seropositive for SARS-CoV-2 at baseline. After two AZD1222 doses, both the breadth and the depth of spike-specific TCRs were significantly higher than at day 0 and than in MenACWY recipients. Because no day 14 peak-response samples were available, the repertoires could be characterized only after the peak T cell response. Epitopes outside the regions mutated in the B.1.351 and B.1.1.7 variants were reportedly recognized by nearly half of the unique spike-specific TCRs. The 56-69-year group was small, and its depth increase did not reach significance, likely because of low power.

The CDR3 regions of human TCRbeta chains were subjected to immunosequencing. Processing in the source paper ran as follows. Repertoire TCRs were checked for matches against a reference library of SARS-CoV-2-specific TCRs that had been generated using the MIRA antigen-specificity platform. Breadth meant the fraction of unique TCRs that were SARS-CoV-2-associated, whereas depth meant the fraction of total T cells that were SARS-CoV-2-associated. Using the MIRA data, each spike-specific TCR was mapped to the spike region that the TCR reacts to and placed in a CD4 or CD8 class. Log10-transformed breadth and depth values were compared by one-way ANOVA with Sidak's multiple comparisons tests. TCRdb re-hosts the immuneACCESS table, in-frame sequences only. Its copies lack some clones; in the studies checked, an unresolved V gene accounts for under half of them, and the cause for the rest is not known. The V and J calls and clone size are taken from that table; D and trimming were inferred from the DNA. This sample gives nearly 200,000 clones in total; roughly 92% of them show up just once. The ten largest account for approximately 1% of the sample.

The sequenced sample was peripheral blood, obtained 28 days after the second AZD1222 dose. The source is an adult who received the AZD1222 COVID-19 vaccine.

The nucleotide sequence is TGCGCCAGCAGCGACCGGACAGACGGGCAGGGCACTGAAGCTTTCTTT. Its translation is CASSDRTDGQGTEAFF. Rearrangement joined TRBV4-1 to TRBJ1-1, with a tentative D gene TRBD1 over 6 matching bases. The germline V gene yields MGHRA for CDR1 and YSYEKL for CDR2. Deletion took 5 bases off V and 4 bases off J, with a span of 20 bases between the germline ends. The CDR3 goes from the cysteine to the phenylalanine over 16 residues. Only the CDR3 DNA stays, 48 bases, in frame from base 1.